This T cell receptor (beta chain) was retrieved from a study of T-cell memory formation after mild COVID-19. The germline V gene has CDR1 LGHDT and CDR2 YNNKEL (reference sequence). V dropped 3 bases and J dropped 5 bases, with 14 bases sitting between them. The CDR3 totals 15 residues. Findings of the study overall: Shrinking CD4+ clones resided mostly in CM and EM, and CD8+ ones in EMRA. Contracting clones from day 15 to 85 had balanced CD4/CD8; later expanders favoured CD4+.

This clonotype turned up a few times. The antigen remains undetermined. Constant-segment-primed 5'RACE gave TCR alpha and TCR beta cDNA libraries with sample barcodes and UMIs. TCRdb itself ran the 5' RACE reads through MiXCR, one entry per CDR3 protein. This table has fewer than 250,000 distinct CDR3 sequences, roughly 14% appearing once. The J gene is TRBJ2-1, the V gene TRBV3-1, with a possible D match to TRBD1 (6 bases). The sequence derives from an adult woman who had mild COVID-19 (a few samples of this study predate the infection). Cell type and time point are not known. What was sequenced was PBMCs or a T cell subset sorted from them (not recorded which). CDR3 coding DNA: TGTGCCAGCAGCCATGGGACAATCAGGAACAATGAGCAGTTCTTC. Its protein is CASSHGTIRNNEQFF.